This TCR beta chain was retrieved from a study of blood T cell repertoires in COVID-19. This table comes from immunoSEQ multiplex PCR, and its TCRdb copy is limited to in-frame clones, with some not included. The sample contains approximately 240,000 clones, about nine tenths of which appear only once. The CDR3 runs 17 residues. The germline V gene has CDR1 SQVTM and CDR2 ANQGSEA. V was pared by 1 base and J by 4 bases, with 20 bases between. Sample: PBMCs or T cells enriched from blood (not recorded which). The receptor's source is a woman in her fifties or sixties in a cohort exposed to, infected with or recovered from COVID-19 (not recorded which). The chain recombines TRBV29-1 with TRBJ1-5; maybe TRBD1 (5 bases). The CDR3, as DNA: TGCAGCGTTGAAGCCGTCCCCCTCAGGGATCCGAATCAGCCCCAGCATTTT. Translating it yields CSVEAVPLRDPNQPQHF.